The rows below give T cell receptor beta chains drawn from one sample of a study of T cells in Graves' hyperthyroidism and ophthalmopathy. TCRdb called the multiplex PCR reads again in MiXCR, with one record for every CDR3 protein. The profile shows roughly 500,000 distinct CDR3 sequences, about half of them singletons. The sequenced material came from peripheral blood or thyroid tissue (not recorded which). The receptors were sampled from an adult woman with Graves' disease, either hyperthyroidism or ophthalmopathy (not recorded which). CDR3s include the opening cysteine and the closing phenylalanine or tryptophan. D genes are given only for firm matches. Clone sizes are given selectively: once, few, many, or a class where the clone is expanded.

V: TRBV7-8; size: -; J: TRBJ2-7; D: -; DNA: TGTGCCAGCAGCCAAGAGGACTCCCGGGGGGAGCAGTACTTC; CDR3: CASSQEDSRGEQYF
V: TRBV7-2; size: many; J: TRBJ1-2; D: -; DNA: TGTGCCAGCAGCATCTACACGGATGGCTACACCTTC; CDR3: CASSIYTDGYTF
V: TRBV6-2/TRBV6-3; size: many; J: TRBJ2-3; D: TRBD2; DNA: TGTGCCAGCAGTGAACTAGCGGGAGGGGCAGATACGCAGTATTTT; CDR3: CASSELAGGADTQYF
V: TRBV18; size: -; J: TRBJ2-7; D: TRBD1; DNA: TGTGCCAGCTCACCATCGGACAGGGTGGGGGAGCAGTACTTC; CDR3: CASSPSDRVGEQYF
V: TRBV2; size: -; J: TRBJ1-1; D: TRBD1; DNA: TGTGCCAGCAGTTGGCCGGGACAGAGGGACACTGAAGCTTTCTTT; CDR3: CASSWPGQRDTEAFF
V: TRBV25-1; size: -; J: TRBJ1-2; D: TRBD1; DNA: TGTGCCAGCAGTCCCACCGGACAGGGGTTAGGCTACACCTTC; CDR3: CASSPTGQGLGYTF
V: TRBV10-3; size: -; J: TRBJ2-2; D: TRBD2; DNA: TGTGCCATCAGTGAGTCGGGGACTAGCGGGAGGAACACCGGGGAGCTGTTTTTT; CDR3: CAISESGTSGRNTGELFF
V: TRBV10-3; size: many; J: TRBJ2-7; D: -; DNA: TGTGCCAGCGGGCGGGCAGGGGACGTCTACGAGCAGTACTTC; CDR3: CASGRAGDVYEQYF
V: TRBV29-1; size: -; J: TRBJ1-3; D: -; DNA: TGCAGCTTGGCGGGAGTACGGGGCGGAAACACCATATATTTT; CDR3: CSLAGVRGGNTIYF
V: TRBV29-1; size: -; J: TRBJ1-2; D: -; DNA: TGCAGCGAGGGGTCCAACTATGGCTACACCTTC; CDR3: CSEGSNYGYTF
V: TRBV7-6; size: -; J: TRBJ2-2; D: TRBD1; DNA: TGTGCCAGCAGCCTTCAGGGGGCCGGGGCGCTGTTTTTT; CDR3: CASSLQGAGALFF
V: TRBV4-1; size: few; J: TRBJ1-5; D: -; DNA: TGCGCCAGCAGCCCCCTGGGGGTAAATCAGCCCCAGCATTTT; CDR3: CASSPLGVNQPQHF
V: TRBV7-9; size: -; J: TRBJ2-5; D: -; DNA: TGTGCCAGCAGCCGCGCGCGCGGGAATTTAGGAGAGACCCAGTACTTC; CDR3: CASSRARGNLGETQYF
V: TRBV20-1; size: -; J: TRBJ2-1; D: -; DNA: TGCAGTGCGCCTATTCTACCCCCTCCCTACAATGAGCAGTTCTTC; CDR3: CSAPILPPPYNEQFF
V: TRBV10-2; size: -; J: TRBJ2-7; D: -; DNA: TGCGCCAGTGCTCCCCTTGAGGACAGCTACGAGCAGTACTTC; CDR3: CASAPLEDSYEQYF
V: TRBV7-2; size: many; J: TRBJ2-7; D: -; DNA: TGTGCCAGCAGCTTAGGGCAGGAGTCCTACGAGCAGTACTTC; CDR3: CASSLGQESYEQYF
V: TRBV2; size: -; J: TRBJ2-7; D: TRBD1; DNA: TGTGCCAGCAGCCCCGGGACAGGGTCACGCGAGCAGTACTTC; CDR3: CASSPGTGSREQYF
V: TRBV4-1; size: -; J: TRBJ1-1; D: -; DNA: TGTGCCAGCAGCTTCGCAGGGATGGGCACTGAAGCTTTCTTT; CDR3: CASSFAGMGTEAFF
V: TRBV28; size: many; J: TRBJ1-2; D: -; DNA: TGTGCCAGCAGTTTTAGGGGGTATGGCTACACCTTC; CDR3: CASSFRGYGYTF
V: TRBV15; size: -; J: TRBJ2-7; D: -; DNA: TGTGCCACCAGCACCGGGTCCAGGTCCTACGAGCAGTACTTC; CDR3: CATSTGSRSYEQYF
V: TRBV7-9; size: few; J: TRBJ2-2; D: -; DNA: TGTGCCAGCAGCTCCAAGACTAGTCACGAGACCGGGGAGCTGTTTTTT; CDR3: CASSSKTSHETGELFF
V: TRBV29-1; size: few; J: TRBJ2-7; D: -; DNA: TGCAGCGTTACGCTAGGGACCCGCTACGAGCAGTACTTC; CDR3: CSVTLGTRYEQYF
V: TRBV29-1; size: once; J: TRBJ1-3; D: -; DNA: TGCAGCGTTGGAACTAGAGCTGGAAACACCATATATTTT; CDR3: CSVGTRAGNTIYF
V: TRBV7-2; size: many; J: TRBJ2-5; D: -; DNA: TGTGCCAGCAGCCCATCCGCTGCTAAAGAGACCCAGTACTTC; CDR3: CASSPSAAKETQYF
V: TRBV20-1; size: many; J: TRBJ1-1; D: -; DNA: TGCAGTGTCCAACCCCTTGAAGCTTTCTTT; CDR3: CSVQPLEAFF
V: TRBV4-1; size: many; J: TRBJ1-1; D: -; DNA: TGCGCCAGCAGCCAAGATTCGGAGTTCGAAAACACTGAAGCTTTCTTT; CDR3: CASSQDSEFENTEAFF
V: TRBV4-1; size: many; J: TRBJ2-5; D: -; DNA: TGCGCCAGCAGCCAAGGGCGTCAAGAGACCCAGTACTTC; CDR3: CASSQGRQETQYF
V: TRBV29-1; size: -; J: TRBJ1-1; D: -; DNA: TGCAGTTTCCGGGGGAACACTGAAGCTTTCTTT; CDR3: CSFRGNTEAFF
V: TRBV18; size: -; J: TRBJ1-4; D: -; DNA: TGTGCCAGCTCACCGGGCATGAACGGTGAAAAACTGTTTTTT; CDR3: CASSPGMNGEKLFF
V: TRBV3-1; size: few; J: TRBJ2-7; D: -; DNA: TGTGCCAGCCGAAAGTGGGGGACGGACTCCTACGAGCAGTACTTC; CDR3: CASRKWGTDSYEQYF
V: TRBV30; size: many; J: TRBJ1-1; D: -; DNA: TGTGCCTGGAGTCGGGGAGGGACTGAAGCTTTCTTT; CDR3: CAWSRGGTEAFF
V: TRBV10-3; size: -; J: TRBJ2-7; D: -; DNA: TGTGCCAGCGGGGGCCATAGCTCCTACGAGCAGTACTTC; CDR3: CASGGHSSYEQYF
V: TRBV20-1; size: many; J: TRBJ2-7; D: -; DNA: TGCAGTGCTGCTAGCGCGAGCTCCTACGAGCAGTACTTC; CDR3: CSAASASSYEQYF
V: TRBV29-1; size: -; J: TRBJ2-2; D: TRBD2; DNA: TGCAGCGGCACTAGCGGGAACACCGGGGAGCTGTTTTTT; CDR3: CSGTSGNTGELFF
V: TRBV9; size: -; J: TRBJ2-7; D: -; DNA: TGTGCCAGCAGCGTAGAGGCTGGCTACGAGCAGTACTTC; CDR3: CASSVEAGYEQYF
V: TRBV2; size: -; J: TRBJ2-5; D: TRBD2; DNA: TGTGCCAGCAGCGACATAGGGACTAGCGGGAGGGAAGGGGAGACCCAGTACTTC; CDR3: CASSDIGTSGREGETQYF
V: TRBV25-1; size: many; J: TRBJ1-1; D: TRBD1; DNA: TGTGCCAGCAGTCACGGACAGGTAGGGAACACTGAAGCTTTCTTT; CDR3: CASSHGQVGNTEAFF
V: TRBV4-1; size: -; J: TRBJ2-3; D: TRBD2; DNA: TGCGCCAGCAGCTTACTAGCGGACAGCACAGATACGCAGTATTTT; CDR3: CASSLLADSTDTQYF
V: TRBV7-4; size: -; J: TRBJ1-2; D: TRBD1; DNA: TGTGCCAGCAGCTTACAAATCGGGACAGATCTTAACTATGGCTACACCTTC; CDR3: CASSLQIGTDLNYGYTF
V: TRBV5-1; size: -; J: TRBJ1-1; D: -; DNA: TGCGCCAGCAGCGTAACAGGCCAAACTGAAGCTCTCTTT; CDR3: CASSVTGQTEALF
V: TRBV4-1; size: many; J: TRBJ2-7; D: TRBD2; DNA: TGCGCCAGCAGCCTGAGCGGGAGGGCCACCGAGCAGTACTTC; CDR3: CASSLSGRATEQYF
V: TRBV6-5; size: many; J: TRBJ1-1; D: -; DNA: TGTGCCAGCACCCGCGACCGGGACACTGAAGCTTTCTTT; CDR3: CASTRDRDTEAFF
V: TRBV10-3; size: few; J: TRBJ1-3; D: -; DNA: TGTGCCATCAGTGAGTCCCCAAGCTCTGGAAACACCATATATTTT; CDR3: CAISESPSSGNTIYF
V: TRBV25-1; size: few; J: TRBJ1-2; D: -; DNA: TGTGCCAGCAGTGAATATGGGGGGCGGATCTATGGCTACACCTTC; CDR3: CASSEYGGRIYGYTF
V: TRBV5-1; size: -; J: TRBJ1-6; D: -; DNA: TGCGCCAGCAGCCACGAACGGAAAAATTCACCCCTCCACTTT; CDR3: CASSHERKNSPLHF
V: TRBV7-9; size: many; J: TRBJ1-2; D: -; DNA: TGTGCCAGCAGTTTGAAACCCAGAAACCCCCCGGGACACGCTAACTATGGCTACACCTTC; CDR3: CASSLKPRNPPGHANYGYTF
V: TRBV7-9; size: -; J: TRBJ2-5; D: -; DNA: TGTGCCAGCAGCCTCCCGTGGGAGACCCAGTACTTC; CDR3: CASSLPWETQYF